These 23 T cell receptor beta chains originate from one sample sequenced in a study of blood T cells in healthy people across ages. PCR was performed a second time for roughly 7 to 12 cycles using a sample-barcoded 5' primer and a J-beta primer mix. TCRdb re-called the 5' RACE reads with MiXCR, one entry per CDR3 protein. The sample holds roughly 570,000 distinct CDR3 sequences, about 25% seen once. The sequenced sample consisted of blood. The receptors stem from a woman between 65 and 79 years old in good health.

The CDR3 spells CSARPILAGDYEQYF. The CDR3 DNA follows: TGCAGTGCCAGACCGATACTAGCGGGGGACTACGAGCAGTACTTC. V usage is TRBV20-1 and J usage is TRBJ2-7; 11 bases are a match to TRBD2. In germline, CDR1 is DFQATT, CDR2 SNEGSKA (reference sequence). Unmatched junction bases numbered 10, after V lost 6 bases and J lost 3 bases. The CDR3 sequence is 15 residues long.

The V and J genes are TRBV20-1 and TRBJ2-3; D gene ambiguous. The CDR3 has 12 residues. Germline assignment: CDR1 DFQATT and CDR2 SNEGSKA (reference sequence). V lost 1 base, J lost 4 bases, and 6 bases lay in between. Written as DNA, the CDR3 is TGCAGTGCTAGAGCGTGGGCAGATACGCAGTATTTT. It translates to CSARAWADTQYF.

The rearrangement links TRBV7-2 to TRBJ2-5; 7 bases align to TRBD1. The end of the DNA is better explained by TRBJ2-7, so the J call may be wrong. Per the germline V gene, CDR1 is SGHTA and CDR2 is FQGNSA. The CDR3 is 16 amino acids. In DNA form, the CDR3 reads TGTGCCAGCAGCTTGGGGCCGAGACAGGGTTCCTACGAGCAGTACTTC. It is translated as CASSLGPRQGSYEQYF.

A remark on this clonotype: The junction differs from germline at one of its ends, possibly a read error. This chain connects TRBV9 to TRBJ1-5, with D hard to call. Germline V gene sequence: CDR1 SGDLS, CDR2 YYNGEE. The CDR3 has 13 amino acids. The chain's CDR3 is CASNSGRDQSQHF. CDR3 sequence (DNA): TGTGCCAGCAACTCAGGTCGGGATCAGTCCCAGCATTTT.

The chain links TRBV20-1 to TRBJ2-1; 13 bases agree with TRBD2. CDR1 DFQATT and CDR2 SNEGSKA come from the germline V gene (reference sequence). There are 17 residues in the CDR3. Trimming cost V 5 bases and J 0 bases; bases outside gene matches: 7. CDR3 protein: CSAPSGTSGNSYNEQFF. CDR3 DNA sequence: TGCAGTGCTCCCTCCGGGACTAGCGGGAACTCCTACAATGAGCAGTTCTTC.

This chain links TRBV6-2 or TRBV6-3 with TRBJ2-2; 9 bases map to TRBD1. CDR1 is MNHEY and CDR2 is SVGEGT in the germline V gene. The J segment lost 3 bases and the V segment lost 0 bases, leaving 5 bases of the junction unmatched. The CDR3 spans 17 residues. The CDR3 nucleotides are TGTGCCAGCAGTTACTCGATAGGGACAGGGTACACCGGGGAGCTGTTTTTT. It translates to CASSYSIGTGYTGELFF.

This clonotype has only a few counts. V gene TRBV5-1 combines with J gene TRBJ2-2; 9 bases line up with TRBD1. The germline V gene encodes CDR1 SGHRS and CDR2 YFSETQ. The CDR3 consists of 16 residues. V was clipped by 4 bases and J by 0 bases; unmatched bases: 4. Here the CDR3 DNA reads TGCGCCAGCAGCCGGGGGACAGGGACGAACACCGGGGAGCTGTTTTTT. It specifies CASSRGTGTNTGELFF.

The table lists this clonotype with a few counts. The chain has TRBV5-1 and TRBJ2-5; tentatively, D is TRBD1 or TRBD2 (5 bases each). Germline lookup yields CDR1 SGHRS and CDR2 YFSETQ. The CDR3 spans 14 residues. V was clipped by 0 bases and J by 5 bases, with 11 bases between them. CDR3 sequence reads: CASSLGDLGETQYF. The CDR3 nucleotides are TGCGCCAGCAGCTTGGGGGACCTAGGGGAGACCCAGTACTTC.

The CDR3 is CASSLTLLQDLNEQFF. As DNA, the CDR3 is TGCGCCAGCAGCTTGACACTCCTTCAAGACCTGAATGAGCAGTTCTTC. This rearrangement joins TRBV5-1 to TRBJ2-5, with D uncertain. The better agreement between TRBJ2-1 and the DNA end casts doubt on the J call. The CDR3 sequence is 16 residues long. Germline V CDR1 and CDR2: SGHRS, YFSETQ.

This chain uses TRBV5-1 with TRBJ2-2; D may be TRBD1 (6 bases). Trimming removed 2 bases at V and 6 bases at J, with 11 bases between. CDR3 length: 14 residues. Germline CDR1 reads SGHRS; CDR2 reads YFSETQ. CDR3 sequence: CASSFGGQAGELFF. For the CDR3, the DNA is TGCGCCAGCAGCTTTGGGGGCCAGGCCGGGGAGCTGTTTTTT.

This chain connects TRBV20-1 to TRBJ2-1, with TRBD2 matching over 9 bases. Germline V gene lookup returns CDR1 DFQATT and CDR2 SNEGSKA (reference sequence). This CDR3 region has 14 residues. V lost 2 bases, J lost 6 bases, and 5 bases stayed unmatched. The CDR3 DNA follows: TGCAGTGCTAGACTAGCGGGGAACATCAATGAGCAGTTCTTC. Its translation: CSARLAGNINEQFF.

The chain employs TRBV5-1 and TRBJ2-7, with D tentatively TRBD2 (6 bases). The CDR3 contains 14 residues. V was cut by 4 bases and J by 2 bases, with 13 bases left in between. CDR1 SGHRS and CDR2 YFSETQ come from the germline V gene. The CDR3 protein is CASSGGTPAYEQYF. The DNA for the CDR3 is TGCGCCAGCAGCGGCGGGACGCCCGCCTACGAGCAGTACTTC.

In regard to this clonotype: The junction does not match germline at one end; this may be a read error. The chain links TRBV20-1 to TRBJ2-5; 9 bases match TRBD2. The CDR3 is 14 amino acids. Germline V gene sequence: CDR1 DFQATT, CDR2 SNEGSKA (reference sequence). This CDR3 reads CSARGGAAQATQYF. The CDR3 coding sequence is TGCAGTGCTCGCGGGGGGGCCGCCCAAGCGACCCAGTACTTC.

This clonotype was observed a few times. The CDR3 here is CASSQDWTTAKNIQYF. CDR3 DNA: TGTGCCAGCAGCCAAGATTGGACGACAGCCAAAAACATTCAGTACTTC. J is TRBJ2-4 and V is TRBV3-1; D is undetermined. The CDR3 extends over 16 amino acids. CDR1 and CDR2 from the germline V gene are LGHDT and YNNKEL (reference sequence). Trimming stripped 0 bases from V and 0 bases from J, with 9 bases between.

The sample holds many counts of this clonotype. V and J are TRBV7-9 and TRBJ2-7, with 8 positions matching TRBD1. V shed 4 bases, J shed 9 bases, and the junction held 8 bases outside the gene matches. The CDR3 spans 13 residues. Germline assignment: CDR1 SEHNR and CDR2 FQNEAQ (reference sequence). DNA of the CDR3: TGTGCCAGCAGCTCCCTAGGACAGGGAGGGCAGTACTTC. Its protein is CASSSLGQGGQYF.

This clonotype occurred a few times. J is TRBJ1-2 and V is TRBV29-1; 7 bases agree with TRBD1. CDR1 and CDR2 (germline): SQVTM, ANQGSEA. This CDR3 is built from 13 residues. Trimming removed 4 bases from V and 6 bases from J; junction bases left unmatched: 8. This CDR3 is CSVGGQDGNGYTF. In DNA form, the CDR3 reads TGCAGCGTTGGTGGACAGGATGGGAATGGCTACACCTTC. Variable domain in full (rest from reference TRBV29-1 and TRBJ1-2): SAVISQKPSRDICQRGTSLTIQCQVDSQVTMMFWYRQQPGQSLTLIATANQGSEATYESGFVIDKFPISRPNLTFSTLTVSNMSPEDSSIYLCSVGGQDGNGYTFGSGTRLTVV.

The J gene is TRBJ2-3, the V gene TRBV6-5, with 7 bases identical to TRBD1. The V and J ends lost 7 bases and 3 bases, in that order; junction bases with no gene match: 7. The CDR3 length is 14 residues. CDR1 is MNHEY and CDR2 is SVGAGI in the germline V gene. The CDR3 loop reads CASIFEGATDTQYF. In DNA form, the CDR3 reads TGTGCCAGCATCTTCGAGGGGGCAACAGATACGCAGTATTTT.

A few counts support this clonotype. V gene TRBV5-1 combines with J gene TRBJ2-7; TRBD1 matches at 7 bases. CDR1 is SGHRS and CDR2 is YFSETQ in the germline V gene. The CDR3 is 16 residues long. J was trimmed by 4 bases and V by 0 bases; bases with no gene match: 10. Here the CDR3 DNA reads TGCGCCAGCAGCTTGGCCTATCCAGGGGGTCTGTACGAGCAGTACTTC. This codes for CASSLAYPGGLYEQYF.

The CDR3 loop reads CASSQEGAFPYEQYF. The DNA of the CDR3 is TGCGCCAGCAGCCAAGAAGGGGCCTTCCCCTACGAGCAGTACTTC. The chain employs TRBV4-1 and TRBJ2-7, with D tentatively TRBD1 (5 bases). V lost 0 bases and J lost 2, with 11 bases in between. The germline gives CDR1 MGHRA, CDR2 YSYEKL. The CDR3 has 15 residues.

This clonotype was found a few times. V and J are TRBV5-1 and TRBJ2-1; possibly TRBD1 for D (6 bases). The germline V gene encodes CDR1 SGHRS and CDR2 YFSETQ. V lost 2 bases and J lost 2, with 11 bases in between. This CDR3 contains 15 residues. The CDR3 loop is CASSFTGQTYNEQFF. CDR3 nucleotide sequence: TGCGCCAGCAGCTTCACGGGACAAACCTACAATGAGCAGTTCTTC.

The CDR3 nucleotides read TGTGCCAGCACGGGCAGGAACCATGGCTACACCTTC. Encoded protein: CASTGRNHGYTF. The chain has TRBV5-6 and TRBJ1-2; D gene uncertain. V lost 6 bases and J 6 bases, leaving 12 bases between the germline ends. The CDR3 loop spans 12 amino acids. Germline assignment: CDR1 SGHDT and CDR2 YYEEEE.

This clonotype has just a few counts. The V call is TRBV7-2, the J call TRBJ2-5; 8 positions agree with TRBD2. This CDR3 is built from 14 residues. The V gene's germline CDR1 is SGHTA and CDR2 FQGNSA. V dropped 5 bases and J dropped 3; count of bases not matched to a gene: 5. CDR3 region: CASSRGAGEETQYF. The CDR3, as DNA: TGTGCCAGCAGCAGGGGAGCGGGGGAAGAGACCCAGTACTTC.

The J gene is TRBJ1-1, the V gene TRBV20-1; D not certain. This CDR3 region has 11 residues. The V and J ends lost 5 bases and 4 bases respectively, with 8 bases between them. From germline, CDR1 is DFQATT and CDR2 SNEGSKA (reference sequence). DNA of the CDR3: TGCAGTGCTGTGGGTCGCACTGAAGCTTTCTTT. Its protein product is CSAVGRTEAFF.